This record looks at one T cell receptor (beta chain) sequence and its context. With a much larger clone just one base away, this may be a read error. The data are from a study of blood T cells in healthy people across ages. J was trimmed by 8 bases and V by 5 bases; bases with no gene match: 10. The CDR3 has 14 amino acids. Alongside a J-beta primer mix, a sample-barcoded 5' primer served in a second PCR lasting about 7 to 12 cycles. TCRdb re-analysed the 5' RACE reads in MiXCR, keeping a single row per CDR3 protein. Among some 790,000 distinct CDR3 sequences listed, 25% to 30% were seen once. Sequenced material: blood. The TCR originated in an elderly woman in good health. The J gene is TRBJ2-3, the V gene TRBV12-3 or TRBV12-4; 7 bases line up with TRBD1. For the CDR3, the DNA is TGTGCCAGCAGTGGACAGGTGGGCGCGGGTACGCAGTATTTT. This gives the protein CASSGQVGAGTQYF.